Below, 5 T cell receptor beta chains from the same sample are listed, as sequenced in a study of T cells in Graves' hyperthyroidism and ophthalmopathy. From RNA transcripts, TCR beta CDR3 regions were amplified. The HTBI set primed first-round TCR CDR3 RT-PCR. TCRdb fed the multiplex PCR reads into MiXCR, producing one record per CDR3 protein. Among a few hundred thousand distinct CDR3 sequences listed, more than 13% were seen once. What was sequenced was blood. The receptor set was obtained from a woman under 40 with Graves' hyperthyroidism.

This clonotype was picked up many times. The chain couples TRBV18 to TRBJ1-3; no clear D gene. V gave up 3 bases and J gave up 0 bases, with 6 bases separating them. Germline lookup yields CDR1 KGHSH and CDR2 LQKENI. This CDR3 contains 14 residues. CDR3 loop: CASSPGISGNTIYF. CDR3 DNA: TGTGCCAGCTCACCTGGCATCTCTGGAAACACCATATATTTT. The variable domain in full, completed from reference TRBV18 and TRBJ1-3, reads NAGVMQNPRHLVRRRGQEARLRCSPMKGHSHVYWYRQLPEEGLKFMVYLQKENIIDESGMPKERFSAEFPKEGPSILRIQQVVRGDSAAYFCASSPGISGNTIYFGEGSWLTVV.

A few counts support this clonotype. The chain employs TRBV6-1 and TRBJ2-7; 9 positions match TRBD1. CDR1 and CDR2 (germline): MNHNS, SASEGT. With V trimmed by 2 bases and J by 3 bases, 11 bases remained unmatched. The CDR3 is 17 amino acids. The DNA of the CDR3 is TGTGCCAGCAGTGAATGGACGCCGGGGACAGGGTTCTACGAGCAGTACTTC. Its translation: CASSEWTPGTGFYEQYF.

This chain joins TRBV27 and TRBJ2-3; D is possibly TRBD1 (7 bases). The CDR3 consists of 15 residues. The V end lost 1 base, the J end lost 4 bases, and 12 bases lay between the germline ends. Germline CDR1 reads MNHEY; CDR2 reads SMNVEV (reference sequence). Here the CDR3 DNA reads TGTGCCAGCAGTTTATTTGGCAGGGGGGCAGATACGCAGTATTTT. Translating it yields CASSLFGRGADTQYF.

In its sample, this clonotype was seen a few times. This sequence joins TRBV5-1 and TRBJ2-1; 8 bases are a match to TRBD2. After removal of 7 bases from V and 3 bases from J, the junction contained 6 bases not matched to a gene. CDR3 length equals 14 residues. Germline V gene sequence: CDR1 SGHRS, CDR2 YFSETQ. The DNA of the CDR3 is TGCGCCAGCGGCAGCGGGAGAGACTACAATGAGCAGTTCTTC. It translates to CASGSGRDYNEQFF.

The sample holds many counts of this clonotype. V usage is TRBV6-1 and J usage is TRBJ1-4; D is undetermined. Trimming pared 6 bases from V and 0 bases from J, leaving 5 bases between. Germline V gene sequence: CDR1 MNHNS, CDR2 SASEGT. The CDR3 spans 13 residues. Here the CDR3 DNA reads TGTGCCAGCAGGGTTACAACTAATGAAAAACTGTTTTTT. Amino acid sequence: CASRVTTNEKLFF.